This T cell receptor (beta chain) was identified during a study of CD8+CD57+ T cells in acquired aplastic anemia. Trimming cost V 2 bases and J 2 bases, with 15 bases left between them. CDR3 length: 15 amino acids. Germline-derived CDR1 and CDR2 are SQVTM and ANQGSEA. The study profiled TCR beta VDJ and CDR3 using genomic DNA as template. TCRdb ran MiXCR on the reads and lists one entry per CDR3 protein. The profile covers about 140,000 distinct CDR3 sequences, with roughly two fifths appearing a single time and 8% to 9.5% taken by the ten largest. The sequencing sample was made of sorted CD4+, CD8+, or CD8+CD57+ T cells (not recorded which) from PBMCs. The rearrangement links TRBV29-1 to TRBJ2-5; D possibly corresponds to TRBD2 (6 bases). This clonotype was sampled from a human donor in good health, serving as a control. The CDR3 reads CSVETAGRRQETQYF. CDR3 nucleotide sequence: TGCAGCGTTGAAACGGCGGGGAGACGACAAGAGACCCAGTACTTC. The full variable domain, rest sourced from reference TRBV29-1 and TRBJ2-5, is SAVISQKPSRDICQRGTSLTIQCQVDSQVTMMFWYRQQPGQSLTLIATANQGSEATYESGFVIDKFPISRPNLTFSTLTVSNMSPEDSSIYLCSVETAGRRQETQYFGPGTRLLVL.